Listed here are 24 T cell receptor beta chains from one sample, sequenced in a study of T cell responses to AZD1222 COVID-19 vaccine. Clones were sequenced by immunoSEQ multiplex PCR, and TCRdb holds only the in-frame ones, with some missing. This sample has 100,000 to 140,000 clones, with under 95% found just once. The sample was peripheral blood, taken 28 days after the second AZD1222 dose. The receptors come from an adult who received the AZD1222 COVID-19 vaccine.

The sample holds a few counts of this clone. This CDR3 is also generated by other DNA sequences in the sample. The chain couples TRBV5-6 to TRBJ2-7; the D gene is possibly TRBD1 (5 bases). This CDR3 spans 14 amino acids. Per the germline V gene, CDR1 is SGHDT and CDR2 is YYEEEE. V shed 2 bases and J shed 0 bases, with 9 bases lying between them. The CDR3 loop is CASSLTGSSYEQYF. The CDR3 coding sequence is TGTGCCAGCAGCTTAACAGGTAGCTCCTACGAGCAGTACTTC.

The chain combines TRBV28 with TRBJ1-6, with 9 nucleotides matching TRBD1. V dropped 7 bases and J dropped 5; count of bases not matched to a gene: 9. The CDR3 has 16 amino acids. Germline V gene lookup returns CDR1 MDHEN and CDR2 SYDVKM. DNA of the CDR3: TGTGCCAGCACCCCATTCCGGACAGGGGATAATTCACCCCTCCACTTT. Amino acid sequence: CASTPFRTGDNSPLHF.

This chain links TRBV5-1 with TRBJ1-1, with D uncertain. Germline CDR1 is SGHRS and CDR2 is YFSETQ. The ends were cut back, 2 bases at V and 3 bases at J, with 5 bases in the middle. This CDR3 contains 12 residues. The CDR3 here is CASSLRDTEAFF. The CDR3 DNA sequence: TGCGCCAGCAGCTTAAGGGACACTGAAGCTTTCTTT.

This chain links TRBV19 with TRBJ2-2, with D hard to call. CDR1 is LNHDA, CDR2 SQIVND, per germline (reference sequence). Trimming pared 7 bases from V and 2 bases from J, leaving 8 bases between. CDR3 length: 13 residues. The DNA of the CDR3 is TGTGCCAGTAACGGGCCAAACACCGGGGAGCTGTTTTTT. It encodes CASNGPNTGELFF.

The CDR3 bases are TGCGCCAGCAGCTGGACAGGGGCCCGGGAGCAGTACTTC. Amino acids: CASSWTGAREQYF. The J gene is TRBJ2-7, the V gene TRBV5-1, with TRBD1 identical over 9 bases. Unmatched junction bases numbered 5, after V lost 3 bases and J lost 7 bases. Germline V gene lookup returns CDR1 SGHRS and CDR2 YFSETQ. This CDR3 spans 13 amino acids.

The chain combines TRBV5-4 with TRBJ2-7; D is unclear. V was shortened by 1 base and J by 1 base, with 6 bases between the two germline ends. The CDR3 consists of 13 residues. CDR1 and CDR2 (germline): SGHNT, YYREEE (reference sequence). CDR3 sequence (DNA): TGTGCCAGCAGCTTGACGGCTTCCTACGAGCAGTACTTC. This gives the protein CASSLTASYEQYF.

The rearrangement links TRBV5-1 to TRBJ1-2; 7 bases agree with TRBD1. With 2 bases clipped from V and 8 bases from J, the junction kept 6 bases outside the gene matches. Germline V gene sequence: CDR1 SGHRS, CDR2 YFSETQ. CDR3 length equals 13 residues. The CDR3 region is CASSFGTDRGYTF. The CDR3 coding sequence is TGCGCCAGCAGCTTCGGGACAGACAGGGGCTACACCTTC.

CDR3 nucleotides: TGTGCCTGGAGGGAAAGTGCCCTCTCCTACAATGAGCAGTTCTTC. Encoded protein: CAWRESALSYNEQFF. The rearrangement uses TRBV30 and TRBJ2-1, with D unclear. Trimming cost V 3 bases and J 0 bases, with 12 bases left between them. The CDR3 has 15 amino acids. Germline lookup yields CDR1 GTSNPN and CDR2 SVGIG (reference sequence).

The V gene is TRBV20-1, the J gene TRBJ2-7; maybe TRBD2 (5 bases). The CDR3 runs 11 residues. Trimming pared 8 bases from V and 2 bases from J, leaving 10 bases between. Per the germline V gene, CDR1 is DFQATT and CDR2 is SNEGSKA (reference sequence). The CDR3 region is CSPQRTYEQYF. The CDR3 region has the DNA TGCAGTCCTCAGCGGACCTACGAGCAGTACTTC.

V usage is TRBV11-2 and J usage is TRBJ1-4; the D gene is possibly TRBD1 (5 bases). Germline CDR1 is SGHAT and CDR2 is FQNNGV. The CDR3 is made up of 14 amino acids. V lost 5 bases and J 5 bases, leaving 12 bases between the germline ends. The CDR3 DNA sequence: TGTGCCAGCAGCCCCACTGGGGGGAATGAAAAACTGTTTTTT. This translates into CASSPTGGNEKLFF.

J is TRBJ2-1 and V is TRBV29-1; TRBD1 might be the D (6 bases). Germline CDR1 reads SQVTM; CDR2 reads ANQGSEA. The CDR3 totals 11 residues. The CDR3 loop reads CRIQGPGEQFF. For the CDR3, the DNA is TGCAGGATACAGGGCCCCGGGGAGCAGTTCTTC.

This chain uses TRBV7-2 with TRBJ2-5; D is uncertain. The germline V gene has CDR1 SGHTA and CDR2 FQGNSA. The CDR3 sequence is 14 residues long. V was shortened by 5 bases and J by 2 bases, with 12 bases between the two germline ends. Written as DNA, the CDR3 is TGTGCCAGCAGCCGCGGCCAGCGTCAAGAGACCCAGTACTTC. This codes for CASSRGQRQETQYF.

The V and J genes are TRBV4-1 and TRBJ1-2, with D possibly matching TRBD1 (6 bases). CDR1 and CDR2 from the germline V gene are MGHRA and YSYEKL. The CDR3 has 13 residues. The ends were cut back, 4 bases at V and 4 bases at J, with 10 bases in the middle. The CDR3 DNA reads TGCGCCAGCAGCCGCGGACAGTCCTATGGCTACACCTTC. Its protein is CASSRGQSYGYTF.

V usage is TRBV6-5 and J usage is TRBJ1-2; unclear D gene. The ends were cut back, 2 bases at V and 7 bases at J, with 17 bases in the middle. The CDR3 is 15 amino acids. Germline V gene lookup returns CDR1 MNHEY and CDR2 SVGAGI. CDR3 loop: CASSYHTAEDLGYTF. CDR3 bases: TGTGCCAGCAGTTACCACACAGCAGAAGACCTTGGCTACACCTTC.

The chain carries TRBV2 and TRBJ1-2; D gene unclear. The CDR3 runs to 14 residues. CDR1 and CDR2 (germline): SNHLY, FYNNEI. Trimming stripped 4 bases from V and 5 bases from J, with 14 bases between. The CDR3 reads CASSGGDYLYGYTF. The CDR3 bases are TGTGCCAGCAGTGGAGGTGATTATCTTTATGGCTACACCTTC.

The sample holds one count of this clone. The V and J genes are TRBV5-4 and TRBJ1-2, with D unclear. Germline CDR1 SGHNT, CDR2 YYREEE (reference sequence). With 0 bases removed from V and 8 bases from J, the gap between germline ends came to 11 bases. This CDR3 has 13 residues. Here the CDR3 reads CASSLGQLWGYTF. As DNA, the CDR3 is TGTGCCAGCAGCTTGGGGCAGCTTTGGGGCTACACCTTC.

This clone was recorded only once. CDR3 sequence: CASSVLSSGMYNEQFF. DNA of the CDR3: TGTGCCAGCAGCGTATTGTCCAGCGGGATGTACAATGAGCAGTTCTTC. The chain joins TRBV9 to TRBJ2-1; TRBD2 matches at 7 bases. Germline values: CDR1 SGDLS, CDR2 YYNGEE. V was clipped by 1 base and J by 4 bases; unmatched bases: 8. The CDR3 length is 16 residues.

This clone was picked up a small number of times. The gene calls are TRBV6-5 and TRBJ1-6; 8 bases fit TRBD1. CDR3 size: 14 residues. Per germline, CDR1 MNHEY and CDR2 SVGAGI. The V and J ends lost 6 bases and 7 bases, in that order; junction bases with no gene match: 5. The CDR3 DNA reads TGTGCCAGCAGGGACAGGGTACGGAATTCACCCCTCCACTTT. It codes for CASRDRVRNSPLHF.

J is TRBJ1-5 and V is TRBV5-4, with 7 bases fitting TRBD1. Germline V gives CDR1 SGHNT, CDR2 YYREEE (reference sequence). The CDR3 length is 15 residues. Unmatched junction bases numbered 6, after V lost 1 base and J lost 5 bases. The CDR3 region is CASSLKGAIDQPQHF. CDR3 DNA: TGTGCCAGCAGCTTGAAGGGGGCAATAGATCAGCCCCAGCATTTT. The full variable domain, completed using reference TRBV5-4 and TRBJ1-5, is ETGVTQSPTHLIKTRGQQVTLRCSSQSGHNTVSWYQQALGQGPQFIFQYYREEENGRGNFPPRFSGLQFPNYSSELNVNALELDDSALYLCASSLKGAIDQPQHFGDGTRLSIL.

CDR3 DNA sequence: TGTGCCAGTAGTATTTGGGGAGAGTGGAACACTGAAGCTTTCTTT. As protein: CASSIWGEWNTEAFF. The V and J genes are TRBV19 and TRBJ1-1; D not resolved. This CDR3 is built from 15 residues. V lost 3 bases and J lost 1, with 12 bases in between. Germline V lookup: CDR1 LNHDA, CDR2 SQIVND (reference sequence).

Only one count was recorded for this clone. The CDR3 DNA follows: TGTGCCAGCAGTAGCATGGACAGTATCCACACTGAAGCTTTCTTT. Protein product: CASSSMDSIHTEAFF. The genes are TRBV6-1 and TRBJ1-1, with a weak D call TRBD1 (6 bases). The CDR3 covers 15 residues. Germline CDR1 reads MNHNS; CDR2 reads SASEGT. Trimming took off 5 bases at V and 3 bases at J, with 16 bases between the two ends.

The V and J genes are TRBV9 and TRBJ1-2; D perhaps matches TRBD1 (5 bases). Trimming pared 4 bases from V and 8 bases from J, leaving 18 bases between. The germline gives CDR1 SGDLS, CDR2 YYNGEE. This CDR3 is 14 amino acids long. CDR3 DNA sequence: TGTGCCAGCAGCCCTTGGGGGGGAAGTAGCGGCTACACCTTC. It specifies CASSPWGGSSGYTF.

This clone was counted a single time. The chain combines TRBV7-2 with TRBJ2-7; 10 bases line up with TRBD1. J gave up 4 bases and V 1 base, and 4 bases lay outside the gene matches. The germline V gene encodes CDR1 SGHTA and CDR2 FQGNSA. The CDR3 is made up of 15 amino acids. The CDR3 bases are TGTGCCAGCAGCTTAGTTAGGACAGGGGGGTACGAGCAGTACTTC. As protein: CASSLVRTGGYEQYF.

The J gene is TRBJ1-5, the V gene TRBV5-1; 7 nucleotides match TRBD1. Germline V gives CDR1 SGHRS, CDR2 YFSETQ. V was pared by 0 bases and J by 2 bases, with 5 bases of the junction left unmatched. The CDR3 has 16 amino acids. The CDR3 protein is CASSLVPGGGNQPQHF. The CDR3 nucleotides are TGCGCCAGCAGCTTGGTTCCAGGGGGGGGCAATCAGCCCCAGCATTTT.